One T cell receptor (beta chain) is described in this entry. This clonotype was picked up a small number of times. Its antigen specificity is not known. Per-base qualities were not stored, and no clone one base away is much larger. Library preparation used 5' RACE. The listed sequencing device is NextSeq 500. The TCR library protocol attached unique molecular identifiers to individual cDNA molecules to correct for sequencing error and PCR bias. Sequencing covered both TCR alpha and beta chains, and within each sample the abundances of alpha and beta sequences were tightly co-correlated. The authors' analysis ran thus. Decombinator V4 was used to perform V gene, J gene and CDR3 annotation of TCR sequences. TCRs were defined as expanded if a significant change between any two time points was detected under a Poisson model with p below 0.0001. TCR abundances were normalised to the total number of TCRs sequenced per sample and expressed as counts per million. MAIT TCRs were defined by TRAV1-2 paired with TRAJ12, TRAJ20 or TRAJ33, and iNKT TCRs by TRAV10 paired with TRAJ18. VDJdb, accessed 1 November 2021, was searched for CMV, EBV and SARS-CoV-2 annotated TCRs, with TCRs annotated for multiple antigens excluded. In-frame beta chains were kept once TCRdb had trimmed the public reads at Q25 with fastp and called clones with MiXCR. When rows share a CDR3 protein, they turn into one entry using the most common DNA and genes. The V and J calls follow TCRdb's processing rather than the paper's. In all, the sample holds 25,000 to 35,000 distinct CDR3 sequences, and around 5.2% of those were seen once. In total, the top ten clones hold 2.6% of the sample.

These data come from a study of early T cells in non-severe SARS-CoV-2 infection listed by TCRdb under 2021. The study in broad terms: Because TCR sequencing relied on bulk RNA taken from unsorted whole blood, pairing of alpha and beta chains was not possible. Study-wide findings and limitations: Matching against VDJdb was skewed toward anti-spike CD8 responses, likely underestimated virus-specific expansions, and missed private and CD4 specificities.

The CDR3 runs 15 residues from the cysteine to the phenylalanine. The only DNA kept is the CDR3, 45 bases in frame from the first base. For this chain, trimming is 2 bases at the V end and 4 bases at the J end, and the number of junction bases without a gene match is 7. CDR1 and CDR2 (SGHTA, FQGTGA) derive from the germline V gene. This was a case-control study nested in a cohort of healthcare workers in London, UK, who had nasopharyngeal swab PCR tests and blood samples taken every week. Healthcare workers were recruited between 23 and 31 March 2020, during the week of the UK lockdown, and were followed weekly for up to roughly 15 weeks.

Sequenced: whole blood. The clonotype comes from an adult who was a healthcare worker with PCR-confirmed SARS-CoV-2 infection or an uninfected control (not recorded which). The rearranged segments are TRBV7-3 and TRBJ2-7, and 8 bases in between align with TRBD2. The nucleotide sequence is given as TGTGCCAGCAGCTTACAGAGCGGGAGCGGGTACGAGCAGTACTTC. This sequence encodes CASSLQSGSGYEQYF.